The clone carrying this T cell receptor (beta chain) has only a few counts. Its specificity is unknown. The data are from a study of T cell responses to AZD1222 COVID-19 vaccine. Study-level results: Scientists sampled the repertoires only once the peak T cell response had passed. Regions 160-218 and 743-854 dominated among vaccine-associated CD4 TCRs spanning spike. Donors, mostly white British, included more females; clonal diversity was possibly underestimated.

The method was immunoSEQ multiplex PCR; TCRdb's version includes in-frame clones alone and lacks a portion of them. This table has under 140,000 clones, about 85% appearing once. The source is an adult in good health. The sample was peripheral blood, taken on day 0 of AZD1222 vaccination.

The CDR3 region is CAWSPRNYEQYF. The CDR3 DNA reads as TGTGCCTGGAGCCCTAGGAATTACGAGCAGTACTTC. The chain combines TRBV30 with TRBJ2-7; D is unresolved. This CDR3 is 12 amino acids long. V was clipped by 3 bases and J by 4 bases, with 10 bases between them. Per the germline V gene, CDR1 is GTSNPN and CDR2 is SVGIG (reference sequence).